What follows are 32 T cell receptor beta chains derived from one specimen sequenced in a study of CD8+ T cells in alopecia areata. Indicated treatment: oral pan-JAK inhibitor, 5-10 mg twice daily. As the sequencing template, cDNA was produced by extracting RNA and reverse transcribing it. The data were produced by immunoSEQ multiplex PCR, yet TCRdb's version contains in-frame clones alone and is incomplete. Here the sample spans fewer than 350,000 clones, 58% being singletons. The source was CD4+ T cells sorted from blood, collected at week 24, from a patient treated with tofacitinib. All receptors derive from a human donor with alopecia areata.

The CDR3: CAWSPGTDSYEQYF. Written as DNA, the CDR3 is TGTGCCTGGAGTCCCGGGACAGACTCCTACGAGCAGTACTTC. This chain uses TRBV30 with TRBJ2-7, with 7 bases that match TRBD1. V dropped 2 bases and J dropped 0; count of bases not matched to a gene: 4. The CDR3 has 14 amino acids. Germline values: CDR1 GTSNPN, CDR2 SVGIG (reference sequence).

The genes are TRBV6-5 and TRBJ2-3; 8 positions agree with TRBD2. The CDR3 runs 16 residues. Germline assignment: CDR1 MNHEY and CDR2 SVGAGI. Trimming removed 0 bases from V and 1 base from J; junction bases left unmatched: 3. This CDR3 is CASSYSSSGGTDTQYF. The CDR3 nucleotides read TGTGCCAGCAGTTACTCGAGTAGCGGGGGCACAGATACGCAGTATTTT.

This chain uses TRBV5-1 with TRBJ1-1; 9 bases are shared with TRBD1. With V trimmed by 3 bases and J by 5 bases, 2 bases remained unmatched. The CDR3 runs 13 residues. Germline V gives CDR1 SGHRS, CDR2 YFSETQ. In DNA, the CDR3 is TGCGCCAGCAGCTCGGGGACAGGGACTGAAGCTTTCTTT. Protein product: CASSSGTGTEAFF.

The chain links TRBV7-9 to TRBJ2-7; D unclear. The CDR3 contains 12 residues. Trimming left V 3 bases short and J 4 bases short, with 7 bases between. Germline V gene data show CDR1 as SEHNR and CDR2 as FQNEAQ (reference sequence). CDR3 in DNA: TGTGCCAGCAGCTTCGGGCAGTACGAGCAGTACTTC. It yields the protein CASSFGQYEQYF.

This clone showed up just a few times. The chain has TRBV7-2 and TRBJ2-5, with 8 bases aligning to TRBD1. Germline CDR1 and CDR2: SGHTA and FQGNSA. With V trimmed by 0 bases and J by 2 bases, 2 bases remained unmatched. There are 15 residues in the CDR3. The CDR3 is CASSLAGQAQETQYF. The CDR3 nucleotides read TGTGCCAGCAGCTTAGCGGGACAGGCTCAAGAGACCCAGTACTTC. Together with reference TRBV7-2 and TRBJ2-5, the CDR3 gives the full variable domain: GAGVSQSPSNKVTEKGKDVELRCDPISGHTALYWYRQSLGQGLEFLIYFQGNSAPDKSGLPSDRFSAERTGGSVSTLTIQRTQQEDSAVYLCASSLAGQAQETQYFGPGTRLLVL.

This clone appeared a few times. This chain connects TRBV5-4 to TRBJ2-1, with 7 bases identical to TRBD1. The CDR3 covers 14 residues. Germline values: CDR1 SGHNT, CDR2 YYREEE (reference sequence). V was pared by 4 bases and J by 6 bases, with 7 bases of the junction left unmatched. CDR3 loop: CASSPGTDINEQFF. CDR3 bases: TGTGCCAGCAGCCCCGGGACAGACATCAATGAGCAGTTCTTC.

The CDR3 nucleotides are TGTGCCAGCAGCTCAAACACAGATACGCAGTATTTT. Protein product: CASSSNTDTQYF. This chain joins TRBV7-9 and TRBJ2-3; no firm D call. Germline V CDR1 and CDR2: SEHNR, FQNEAQ (reference sequence). Trimming removed 4 bases at V and 2 bases at J, with 4 bases between. The CDR3 has 12 amino acids.

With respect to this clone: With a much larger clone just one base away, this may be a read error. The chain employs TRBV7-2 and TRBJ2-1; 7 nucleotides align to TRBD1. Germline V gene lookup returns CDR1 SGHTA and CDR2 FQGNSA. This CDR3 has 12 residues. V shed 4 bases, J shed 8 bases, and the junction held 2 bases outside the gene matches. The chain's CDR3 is CASSYRGDEQFF. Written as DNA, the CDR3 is TGTGCCAGCAGCTACAGGGGAGATGAGCAGTTCTTC.

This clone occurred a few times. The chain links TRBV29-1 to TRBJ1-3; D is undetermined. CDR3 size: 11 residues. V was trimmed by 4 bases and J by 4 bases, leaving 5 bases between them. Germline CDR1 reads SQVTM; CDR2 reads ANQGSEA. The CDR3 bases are TGCAGCGTTGCCAGGGGAAACACCATATATTTT. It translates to CSVARGNTIYF.

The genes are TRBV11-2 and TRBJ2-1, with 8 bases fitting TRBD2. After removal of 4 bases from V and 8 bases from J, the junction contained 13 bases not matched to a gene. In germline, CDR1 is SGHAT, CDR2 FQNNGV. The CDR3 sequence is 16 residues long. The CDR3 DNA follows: TGTGCCAGCAGCTATACGACGGGACTAGGCAGCGATGAGCAGTTCTTC. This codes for CASSYTTGLGSDEQFF. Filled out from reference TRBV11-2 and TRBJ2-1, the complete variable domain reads EAGVAQSPRYKIIEKRQSVAFWCNPISGHATLYWYQQILGQGPKLLIQFQNNGVVDDSQLPKDRFSAERLKGVDSTLKIQPAKLEDSAVYLCASSYTTGLGSDEQFFGPGTRLTVL.

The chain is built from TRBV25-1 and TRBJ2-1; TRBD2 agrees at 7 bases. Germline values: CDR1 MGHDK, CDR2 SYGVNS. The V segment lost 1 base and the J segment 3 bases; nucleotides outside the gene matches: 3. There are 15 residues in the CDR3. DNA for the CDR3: TGTGCCAGCAGTGAATGGGCGGGGGACTACAATGAGCAGTTCTTC. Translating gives CASSEWAGDYNEQFF. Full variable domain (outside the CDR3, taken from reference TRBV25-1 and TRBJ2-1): EADIYQTPRYLVIGTGKKITLECSQTMGHDKMYWYQQDPGMELHLIHYSYGVNSTEKGDLSSESTVSRIRTEHFPLTLESARPSHTSQYLCASSEWAGDYNEQFFGPGTRLTVL.

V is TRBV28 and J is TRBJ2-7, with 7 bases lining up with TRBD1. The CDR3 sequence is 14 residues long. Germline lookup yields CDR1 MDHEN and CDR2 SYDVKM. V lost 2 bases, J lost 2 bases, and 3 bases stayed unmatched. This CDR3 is CASSLGQAPYEQYF. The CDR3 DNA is TGTGCCAGCAGTTTAGGACAGGCCCCCTACGAGCAGTACTTC.

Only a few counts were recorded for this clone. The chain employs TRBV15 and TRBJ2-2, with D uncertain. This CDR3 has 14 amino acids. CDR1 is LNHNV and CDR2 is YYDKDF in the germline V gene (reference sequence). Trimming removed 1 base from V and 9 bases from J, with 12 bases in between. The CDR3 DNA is TGTGCCACCAGCAGAGTACGTGGAAGCCGGGAGCTGTTTTTT. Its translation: CATSRVRGSRELFF.

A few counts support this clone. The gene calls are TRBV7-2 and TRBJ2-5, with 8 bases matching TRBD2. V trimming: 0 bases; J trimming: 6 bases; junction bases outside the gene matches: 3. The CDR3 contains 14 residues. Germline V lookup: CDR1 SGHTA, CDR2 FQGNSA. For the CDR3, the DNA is TGTGCCAGCAGCTTAGCTTCGGGGGGGCAGACCCAGTACTTC. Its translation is CASSLASGGQTQYF. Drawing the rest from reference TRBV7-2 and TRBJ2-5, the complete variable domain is GAGVSQSPSNKVTEKGKDVELRCDPISGHTALYWYRQSLGQGLEFLIYFQGNSAPDKSGLPSDRFSAERTGGSVSTLTIQRTQQEDSAVYLCASSLASGGQTQYFGPGTRLLVL.

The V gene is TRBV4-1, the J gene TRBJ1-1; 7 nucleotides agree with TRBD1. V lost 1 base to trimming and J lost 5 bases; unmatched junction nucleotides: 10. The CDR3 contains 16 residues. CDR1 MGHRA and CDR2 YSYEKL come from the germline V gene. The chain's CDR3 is CASSQGQGRGGTEAFF. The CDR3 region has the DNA TGCGCCAGCAGCCAAGGACAGGGCCGGGGAGGAACTGAAGCTTTCTTT.

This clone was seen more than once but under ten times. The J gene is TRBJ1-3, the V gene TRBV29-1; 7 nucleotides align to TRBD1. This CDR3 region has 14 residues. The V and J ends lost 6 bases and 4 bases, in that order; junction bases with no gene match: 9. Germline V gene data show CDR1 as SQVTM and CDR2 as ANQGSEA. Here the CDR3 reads CSVLEGALGNTIYF. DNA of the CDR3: TGCAGCGTGCTGGAGGGGGCGCTGGGAAACACCATATATTTT. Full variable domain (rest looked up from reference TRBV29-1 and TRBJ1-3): SAVISQKPSRDICQRGTSLTIQCQVDSQVTMMFWYRQQPGQSLTLIATANQGSEATYESGFVIDKFPISRPNLTFSTLTVSNMSPEDSSIYLCSVLEGALGNTIYFGEGSWLTVV.

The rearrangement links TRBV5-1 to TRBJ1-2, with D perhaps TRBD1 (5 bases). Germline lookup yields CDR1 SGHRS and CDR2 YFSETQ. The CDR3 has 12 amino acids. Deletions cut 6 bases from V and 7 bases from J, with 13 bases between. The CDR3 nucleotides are TGCGCCAGCAATCAGGATGGGGCTGGCTACACCTTC. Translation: CASNQDGAGYTF.

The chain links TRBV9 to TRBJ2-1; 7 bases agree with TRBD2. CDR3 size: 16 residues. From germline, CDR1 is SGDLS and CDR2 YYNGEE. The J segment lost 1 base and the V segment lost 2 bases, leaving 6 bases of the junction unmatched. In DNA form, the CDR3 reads TGTGCCAGCAGCGTTCGTGCTAGCGGATCCTACAATGAGCAGTTCTTC. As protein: CASSVRASGSYNEQFF.

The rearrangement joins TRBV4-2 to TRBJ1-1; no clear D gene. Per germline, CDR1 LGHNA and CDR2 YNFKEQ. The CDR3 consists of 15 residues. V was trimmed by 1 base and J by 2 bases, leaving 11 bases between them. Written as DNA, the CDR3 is TGTGCCAGCAGCCAAGGCCCGCCGGGAAACACTGAAGCTTTCTTT. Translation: CASSQGPPGNTEAFF.

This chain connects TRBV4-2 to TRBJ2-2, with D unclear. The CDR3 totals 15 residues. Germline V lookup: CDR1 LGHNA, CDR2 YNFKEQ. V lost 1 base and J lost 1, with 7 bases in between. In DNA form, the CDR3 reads TGTGCCAGCAGCCAAGTGCCAGAGAACACCGGGGAGCTGTTTTTT. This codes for CASSQVPENTGELFF.

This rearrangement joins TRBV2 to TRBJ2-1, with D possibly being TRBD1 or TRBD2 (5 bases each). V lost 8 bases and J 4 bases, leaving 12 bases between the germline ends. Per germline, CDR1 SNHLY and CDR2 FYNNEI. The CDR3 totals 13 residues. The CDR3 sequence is CASGSGAYNEQFF. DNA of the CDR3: TGTGCCAGCGGATCCGGGGCATACAATGAGCAGTTCTTC.

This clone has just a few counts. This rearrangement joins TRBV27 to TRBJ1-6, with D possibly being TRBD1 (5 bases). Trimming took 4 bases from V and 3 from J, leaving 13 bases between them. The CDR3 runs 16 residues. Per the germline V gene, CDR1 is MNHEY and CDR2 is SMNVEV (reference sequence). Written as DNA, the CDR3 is TGTGCCAGCAGTTGGGGCCCGAGGGGCTATAATTCACCCCTCCACTTT. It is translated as CASSWGPRGYNSPLHF.

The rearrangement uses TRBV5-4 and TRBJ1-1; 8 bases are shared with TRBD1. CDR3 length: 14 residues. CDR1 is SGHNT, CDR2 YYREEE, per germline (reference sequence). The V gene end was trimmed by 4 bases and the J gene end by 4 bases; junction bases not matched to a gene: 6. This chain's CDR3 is CASSEVDRGTEAFF. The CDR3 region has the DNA TGTGCCAGCAGCGAGGTCGACAGGGGCACTGAAGCTTTCTTT. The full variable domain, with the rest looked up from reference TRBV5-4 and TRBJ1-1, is ETGVTQSPTHLIKTRGQQVTLRCSSQSGHNTVSWYQQALGQGPQFIFQYYREEENGRGNFPPRFSGLQFPNYSSELNVNALELDDSALYLCASSEVDRGTEAFFGQGTRLTVV.

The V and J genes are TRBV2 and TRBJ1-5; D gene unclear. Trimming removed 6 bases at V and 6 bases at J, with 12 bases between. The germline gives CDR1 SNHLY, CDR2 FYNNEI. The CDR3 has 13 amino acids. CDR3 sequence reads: CASRELGSQPQHF. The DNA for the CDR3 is TGTGCCAGCAGGGAGTTGGGGAGTCAGCCCCAGCATTTT.

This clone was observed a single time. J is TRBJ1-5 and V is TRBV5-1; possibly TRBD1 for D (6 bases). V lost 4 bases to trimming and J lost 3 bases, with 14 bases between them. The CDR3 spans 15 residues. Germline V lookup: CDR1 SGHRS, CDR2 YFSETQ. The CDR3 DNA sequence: TGCGCCAGCAGCGCGGCCCCAGGGGCCAATCAGCCCCAGCATTTT. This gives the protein CASSAAPGANQPQHF.

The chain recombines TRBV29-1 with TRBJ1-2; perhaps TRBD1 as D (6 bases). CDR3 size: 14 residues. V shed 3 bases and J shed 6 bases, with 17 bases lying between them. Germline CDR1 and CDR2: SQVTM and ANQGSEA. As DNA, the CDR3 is TGCAGCGTTGAGGAGTTTCGGGGGCCCGATGGCTACACCTTC. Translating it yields CSVEEFRGPDGYTF.

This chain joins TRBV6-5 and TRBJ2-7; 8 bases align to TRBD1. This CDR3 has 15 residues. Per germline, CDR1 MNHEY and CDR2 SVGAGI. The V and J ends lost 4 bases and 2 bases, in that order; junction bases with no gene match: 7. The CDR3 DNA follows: TGTGCCAGCAGTTCACTGTGGGACAGGACCTACGAGCAGTACTTC. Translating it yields CASSSLWDRTYEQYF.

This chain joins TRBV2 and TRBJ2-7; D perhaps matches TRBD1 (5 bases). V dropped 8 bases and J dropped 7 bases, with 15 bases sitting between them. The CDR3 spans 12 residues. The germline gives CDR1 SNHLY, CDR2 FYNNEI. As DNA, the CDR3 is TGTGCCAGCCGAATTGCAGGGCGAGAGCAGTACTTC. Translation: CASRIAGREQYF.

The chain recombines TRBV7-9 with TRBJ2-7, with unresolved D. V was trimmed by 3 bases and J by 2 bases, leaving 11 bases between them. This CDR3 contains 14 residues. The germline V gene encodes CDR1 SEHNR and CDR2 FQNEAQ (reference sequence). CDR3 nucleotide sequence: TGTGCCAGCAGCTTCTCACTGAGGACCTACGAGCAGTACTTC. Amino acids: CASSFSLRTYEQYF.

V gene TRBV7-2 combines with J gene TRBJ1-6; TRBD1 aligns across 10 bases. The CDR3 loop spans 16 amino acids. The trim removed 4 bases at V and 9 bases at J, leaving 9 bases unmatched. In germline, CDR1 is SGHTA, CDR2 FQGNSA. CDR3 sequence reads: CASSSNTGTGVSPLHF. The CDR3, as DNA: TGTGCCAGCAGCTCGAACACCGGGACAGGGGTTTCACCCCTCCACTTT.

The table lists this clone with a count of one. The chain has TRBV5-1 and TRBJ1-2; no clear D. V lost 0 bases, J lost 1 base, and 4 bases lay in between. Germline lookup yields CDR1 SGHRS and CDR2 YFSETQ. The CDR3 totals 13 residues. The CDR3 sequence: CASSLGGNYGYTF. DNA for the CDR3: TGCGCCAGCAGCTTGGGGGGTAACTATGGCTACACCTTC.

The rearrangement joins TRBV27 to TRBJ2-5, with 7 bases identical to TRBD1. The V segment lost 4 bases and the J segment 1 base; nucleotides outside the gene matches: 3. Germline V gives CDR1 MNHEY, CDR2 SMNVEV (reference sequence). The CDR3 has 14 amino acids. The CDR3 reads CASSSGTAQETQYF. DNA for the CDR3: TGTGCCAGCAGTTCGGGGACAGCCCAAGAGACCCAGTACTTC.